Given below is one T cell receptor (beta chain) in context. Its antigen is currently unknown. This record belongs to a study of blood T cells in healthy people across ages. Points from the study as a whole: Getting older went along with TCR beta diversity per million T cells dropping roughly linearly.

Together with a sample-barcoded 5' primer, a J-beta primer mix was included in a second PCR lasting about 7 to 11 cycles. TCRdb re-called the 5' RACE reads with MiXCR, one entry per CDR3 protein. The sample lists around 700,000 distinct CDR3 sequences, just under 25% occurring once. V was pared by 4 bases and J by 5 bases, with 9 bases of the junction left unmatched. There are 15 residues in the CDR3. Looked up from germline, CDR1 is MGHRA and CDR2 is YSYEKL. These sequences were also reported in another study, on T cells of mothers and their children.

This rearrangement joins TRBV4-1 to TRBJ2-3; TRBD2 aligns across 7 bases. Sequenced: blood. The sequence came from a boy between 5 and 17 years old in good health. Here the CDR3 reads CASSPRQRGEDTQYF. Here the CDR3 DNA reads TGCGCCAGCAGCCCGAGGCAGCGGGGTGAAGATACGCAGTATTTT.